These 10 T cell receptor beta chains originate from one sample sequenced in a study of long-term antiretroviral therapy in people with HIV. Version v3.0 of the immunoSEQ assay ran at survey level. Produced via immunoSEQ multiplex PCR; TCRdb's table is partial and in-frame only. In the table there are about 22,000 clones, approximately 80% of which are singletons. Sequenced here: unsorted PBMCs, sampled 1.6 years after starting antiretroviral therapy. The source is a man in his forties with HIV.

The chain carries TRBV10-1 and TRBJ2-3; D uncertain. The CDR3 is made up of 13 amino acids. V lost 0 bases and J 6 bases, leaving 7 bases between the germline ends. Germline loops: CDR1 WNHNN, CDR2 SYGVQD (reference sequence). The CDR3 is CASSESLRDTQYF. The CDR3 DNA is TGCGCCAGCAGTGAGTCCCTGCGTGATACGCAGTATTTT.

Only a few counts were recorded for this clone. The CDR3, as DNA: TGTGCCAGCAGTCTGGACAGGGCATCGGGAAACACCATATATTTT. Its translation is CASSLDRASGNTIYF. The V call is TRBV6-1, the J call TRBJ1-3; 8 positions match TRBD1. The ends lost 5 bases at V and 4 bases at J; junction bases unmatched: 7. There are 15 residues in the CDR3. Germline V lookup: CDR1 MNHNS, CDR2 SASEGT.

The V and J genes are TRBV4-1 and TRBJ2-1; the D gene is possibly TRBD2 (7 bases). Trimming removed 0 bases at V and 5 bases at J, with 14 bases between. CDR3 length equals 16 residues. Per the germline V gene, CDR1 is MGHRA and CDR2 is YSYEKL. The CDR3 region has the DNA TGCGCCAGCAGCCAAGATATCAGGGGAGGGAACAATGAGCAGTTCTTC. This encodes CASSQDIRGGNNEQFF.

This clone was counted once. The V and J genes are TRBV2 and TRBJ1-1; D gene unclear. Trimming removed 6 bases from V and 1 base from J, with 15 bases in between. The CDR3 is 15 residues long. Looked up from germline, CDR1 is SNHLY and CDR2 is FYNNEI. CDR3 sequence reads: CASRDRASGNTEAFF. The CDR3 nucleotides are TGTGCCAGCAGGGATAGGGCTTCAGGGAACACTGAAGCTTTCTTT.

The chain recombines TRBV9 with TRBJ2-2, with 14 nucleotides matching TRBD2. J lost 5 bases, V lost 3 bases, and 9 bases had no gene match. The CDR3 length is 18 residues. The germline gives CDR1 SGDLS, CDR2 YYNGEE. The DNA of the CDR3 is TGTGCCAGCAGCGCGGGGGGACTAGCGGGAGTATATACCGGGGAGCTGTTTTTT. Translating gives CASSAGGLAGVYTGELFF.

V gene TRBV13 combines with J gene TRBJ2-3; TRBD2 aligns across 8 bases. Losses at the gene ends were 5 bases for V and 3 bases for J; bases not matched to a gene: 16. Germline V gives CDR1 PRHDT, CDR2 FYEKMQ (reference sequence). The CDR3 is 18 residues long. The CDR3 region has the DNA TGTGCCAGCAGCCTAGCGGCTAGCGGGCGTTGGGTGACAGATACGCAGTATTTT. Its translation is CASSLAASGRWVTDTQYF.

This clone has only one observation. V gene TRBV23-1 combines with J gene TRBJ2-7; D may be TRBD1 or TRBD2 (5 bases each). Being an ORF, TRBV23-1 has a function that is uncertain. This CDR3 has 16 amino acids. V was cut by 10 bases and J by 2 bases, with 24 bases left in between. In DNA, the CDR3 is TGCGCCAACGCCTCCACACAGAGTGGGACGACCTACGAGCAGTACTTC. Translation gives CANASTQSGTTYEQYF.

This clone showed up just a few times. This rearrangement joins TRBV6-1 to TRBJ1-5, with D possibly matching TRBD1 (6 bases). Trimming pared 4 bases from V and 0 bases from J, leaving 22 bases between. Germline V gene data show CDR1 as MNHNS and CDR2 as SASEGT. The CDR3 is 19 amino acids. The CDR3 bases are TGTGCCAGCAGTGGCAACCCAAGGAGACAGGCCACTAGCAATCAGCCCCAGCATTTT. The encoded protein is CASSGNPRRQATSNQPQHF.

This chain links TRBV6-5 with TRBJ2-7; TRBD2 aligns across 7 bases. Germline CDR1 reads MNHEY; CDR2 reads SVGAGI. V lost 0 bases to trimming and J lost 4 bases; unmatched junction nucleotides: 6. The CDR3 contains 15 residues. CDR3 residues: CASSYSGGSVYEQYF. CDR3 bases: TGTGCCAGCAGTTACTCTGGCGGGAGTGTGTACGAGCAGTACTTC.

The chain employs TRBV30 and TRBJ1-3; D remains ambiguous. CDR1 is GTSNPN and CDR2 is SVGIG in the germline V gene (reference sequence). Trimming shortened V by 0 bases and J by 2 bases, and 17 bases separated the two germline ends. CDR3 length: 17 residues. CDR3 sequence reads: CAWSVYLQVPTGNTIYF. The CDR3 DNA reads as TGTGCCTGGAGTGTTTACCTTCAGGTACCAACTGGAAACACCATATATTTT.